A selection of T cell receptor beta chains follows, all from one sample in a study of blood T cell repertoires in COVID-19. Using immunoSEQ multiplex PCR, the repertoire was profiled, and TCRdb retains in-frame clones only, with some absent. The data hold some 250,000 clones, with approximately 85% observed a single time. The sequenced sample consisted of PBMCs or T cells enriched from blood (not recorded which). Receptors were obtained from a woman aged 50 to 60 who had recovered from COVID-19. Each CDR3 is given with its conserved first and last residue.

12	TRBV28	CASRRSPGELFF
16	TRBV19	CASSIERTGWYNEQFF
15	TRBV11-2	CASSMDGRTTDTQYF
14	TRBV2	CASSPGLAGGTQYF
14	TRBV10-2	CASEPALTPDTQYF
15	TRBV28	CASSWTSGIYDEQFF
13	TRBV6-6	CASSFGGGFEAFF
16	TRBV4-1	CASSQDGTFLRNEQFF
10	TRBV29-1	CSVKGNEQYF
14	TRBV7-9	CASSPAGQFYEQYF
16	TRBV7-9	CASSNPTGLEYNEQFF
15	TRBV3-1/TRBV3-2	CANPPSGTGIYEQYF